What follows are 2 T cell receptor beta chains derived from one specimen sequenced in a study of PD-L1 blockade in urothelial cancer (dated by TCRdb to 2017 to 2019). The library was generated by the immunoSEQ multiplex PCR assay. Imported from immuneACCESS, the table was reduced by TCRdb to in-frame sequences with V and J called. These copies leave out some clones; in studies compared against another copy, an unresolved V gene accounts for under half, and the cause of the remainder is not known. This sample gives tens of thousands of clones in total; around 85% of them show up just once. The ten most abundant clones make up just over 2% of the sample. This specimen consisted of PBMCs, obtained around atezolizumab (anti-PD-L1) treatment. The receptors were gathered from a middle-aged man with urothelial cancer.

The chain carries TRBV7-6 and TRBJ1-2, with a possible D match to TRBD1 (5 bases). V gave up 0 bases and J gave up 7 bases, with 18 bases separating them. Per germline, CDR1 SGHVS and CDR2 FNYEAQ. The CDR3 length is 16 residues. The CDR3 spells CASSLAPGVLAGGYTF. The CDR3 DNA reads as TGTGCCAGCAGCTTAGCGCCGGGGGTACTGGCAGGTGGCTACACCTTC.

The rearrangement joins TRBV4-1 to TRBJ2-1, with a weak D call TRBD2 (7 bases). The CDR3 consists of 15 residues. V was pared by 4 bases and J by 7 bases, with 17 bases between. CDR1 and CDR2 from the germline V gene are MGHRA and YSYEKL. For the CDR3, the DNA is TGCGCCAGCAGCCCCCCCGGACAGCGGGAAAATGAGCAGTTCTTC. It encodes CASSPPGQRENEQFF.